Following are 30 T cell receptor beta chains from one sample sequenced in a study of shared clonotypes between healthy human individuals. Using immunoSEQ multiplex PCR, the repertoire was profiled, and TCRdb retains in-frame clones only, with some absent. The data show some 680,000 clones, with 73% seen just once and more than 1.5% held by the top ten. The sequenced sample was memory CD4+ T cells sorted from blood. Subset in this sample: CD45RA-negative fraction. The receptors derive from a woman in her twenties or thirties in good health.

This clone was found a few times. V gene TRBV27 combines with J gene TRBJ1-2; no firm D call. The CDR3 extends over 15 amino acids. Trimming removed 6 bases from V and 5 bases from J, with 19 bases in between. Germline assignment: CDR1 MNHEY and CDR2 SMNVEV (reference sequence). The CDR3 is CASSAYGPTRYGYTF. CDR3 nucleotides: TGTGCCAGCAGCGCTTATGGACCCACCAGATATGGCTACACCTTC.

This clone is a singleton in its sample. The genes are TRBV7-9 and TRBJ1-1, with D unclear. The CDR3 is 13 amino acids. The germline V gene has CDR1 SEHNR and CDR2 FQNEAQ (reference sequence). The ends were cut back, 2 bases at V and 8 bases at J, with 12 bases in the middle. The CDR3, as DNA: TGTGCCAGCAGCTTAAAAGCAGGTCTAGAAGCTTTCTTT. This translates into CASSLKAGLEAFF.

This rearrangement joins TRBV6-6 to TRBJ2-6; D unresolved. This CDR3 region has 15 residues. Germline V gene sequence: CDR1 MNHNY, CDR2 SVGAGI (reference sequence). Trimming removed 6 bases from V and 0 bases from J, with 9 bases in between. CDR3 region: CASRPALSGANVLTF. Written as DNA, the CDR3 is TGTGCCAGCAGACCCGCCCTCTCTGGGGCCAACGTCCTGACTTTC.

The J gene is TRBJ2-2, the V gene TRBV28; 7 bases agree with TRBD2. Germline V gene lookup returns CDR1 MDHEN and CDR2 SYDVKM. The CDR3 is made up of 14 amino acids. V gave up 8 bases and J gave up 3 bases; unmatched junction bases: 6. In DNA form, the CDR3 reads TGTGCCAGCGGGGGGGTCCTGGACACCGGGGAGCTGTTTTTT. As protein: CASGGVLDTGELFF.

The V call is TRBV6-5, the J call TRBJ2-1; 12 bases line up with TRBD2. The germline CDR1 and CDR2 sequences are MNHEY and SVGAGI. This CDR3 contains 15 residues. V lost 5 bases to trimming and J lost 8 bases; unmatched junction nucleotides: 7. CDR3 coding DNA: TGTGCCAGCAGTAAACGACTAGCGGGAGTTGATGAGCAGTTCTTC. It yields the protein CASSKRLAGVDEQFF.

A word on this clone: The identical CDR3 is also encoded by other nucleotide sequences in the sample. The chain combines TRBV20-1 with TRBJ1-5, with D unclear. In germline, CDR1 is DFQATT, CDR2 SNEGSKA (reference sequence). V lost 3 bases, J lost 4 bases, and 4 bases lay in between. The CDR3 runs to 11 residues. CDR3 DNA sequence: TGCAGTGCTAGGGGGAATCAGCCCCAGCATTTT. Translated: CSARGNQPQHF.

The V gene is TRBV19, the J gene TRBJ2-1; 7 bases match TRBD1. The ends lost 8 bases at V and 4 bases at J; junction bases unmatched: 11. Germline CDR1 LNHDA, CDR2 SQIVND (reference sequence). The CDR3 runs to 15 residues. The CDR3 DNA is TGTGCCAGTGCCTCCGGGACAGCTTTATACAATGAGCAGTTCTTC. Its translation: CASASGTALYNEQFF. The entire variable domain, with the rest obtained from reference TRBV19 and TRBJ2-1, is as follows: DGGITQSPKYLFRKEGQNVTLSCEQNLNHDAMYWYRQDPGQGLRLIYYSQIVNDFQKGDIAEGYSVSREKKESFPLTVTSAQKNPTAFYLCASASGTALYNEQFFGPGTRLTVL.

Only one count was recorded for this clone. The V gene is TRBV25-1, the J gene TRBJ2-3; D is unclear. Trimming shortened V by 3 bases and J by 1 base, and 17 bases separated the two germline ends. The CDR3 covers 17 residues. Germline lookup yields CDR1 MGHDK and CDR2 SYGVNS. CDR3 in amino acids: CASSDPGPENRTDTQYF. The CDR3 bases are TGTGCCAGCAGTGACCCCGGACCCGAGAATCGCACAGATACGCAGTATTTT.

The chain carries TRBV7-3 and TRBJ2-3; 9 bases line up with TRBD2. The length of the CDR3 is 15 residues. V lost 2 bases and J lost 3; bases outside the gene matches: 3. Looked up from germline, CDR1 is SGHTA and CDR2 is FQGTGA. The CDR3 sequence is CASSLQAGGTDTQYF. The DNA of the CDR3 is TGTGCCAGCAGCTTACAAGCGGGAGGAACAGATACGCAGTATTTT.

The gene calls are TRBV4-1 and TRBJ2-3; D not certain. From germline, CDR1 is MGHRA and CDR2 YSYEKL. V was cut by 3 bases and J by 4 bases, with 5 bases left in between. This CDR3 has 12 residues. DNA for the CDR3: TGCGCCAGCAGCCACACTTCAGATACGCAGTATTTT. The encoded protein is CASSHTSDTQYF.

The rearrangement uses TRBV4-2 and TRBJ2-2; D gene uncertain. The V gene lost 0 bases and the J gene lost 0 bases, with 14 bases spanning the gap. Germline CDR1 reads LGHNA; CDR2 reads YNFKEQ. The CDR3 is 18 amino acids. This CDR3 is CASSQEASLATNTGELFF. DNA for the CDR3: TGTGCCAGCAGCCAAGAAGCCAGCTTGGCGACGAACACCGGGGAGCTGTTTTTT.

The V and J genes are TRBV7-9 and TRBJ2-6; possibly TRBD2 for D (6 bases). V dropped 5 bases and J dropped 0 bases, with 17 bases sitting between them. CDR1 is SEHNR and CDR2 is FQNEAQ in the germline V gene (reference sequence). The CDR3 is 18 residues long. The CDR3 sequence is CASSPRRALSSGANVLTF. CDR3 nucleotide sequence: TGTGCCAGCAGCCCCAGGAGGGCCCTCAGCTCTGGGGCCAACGTCCTGACTTTC.

The CDR3 DNA reads as TGTGCCAGCAGTGAATCTGGAGCCGGGGGGACCCAGTACTTC. This codes for CASSESGAGGTQYF. The chain links TRBV25-1 to TRBJ2-5, with D perhaps matching TRBD2 (6 bases). Per germline, CDR1 MGHDK and CDR2 SYGVNS. The CDR3 contains 14 residues. V gave up 1 base and J gave up 7 bases, with 13 bases separating them.

The chain couples TRBV29-1 to TRBJ1-1; D gene uncertain. V was clipped by 4 bases and J by 3 bases, with 9 bases between them. This CDR3 has 12 residues. In germline, CDR1 is SQVTM, CDR2 ANQGSEA. The DNA of the CDR3 is TGCAGCGTTGTAGAATCCCACACTGAAGCTTTCTTT. Translating it yields CSVVESHTEAFF. Filled out from reference TRBV29-1 and TRBJ1-1, the complete variable domain reads SAVISQKPSRDICQRGTSLTIQCQVDSQVTMMFWYRQQPGQSLTLIATANQGSEATYESGFVIDKFPISRPNLTFSTLTVSNMSPEDSSIYLCSVVESHTEAFFGQGTRLTVV.

This sequence joins TRBV11-2 and TRBJ2-3; D call uncertain. CDR1 and CDR2 from the germline V gene are SGHAT and FQNNGV. The ends were cut back, 1 base at V and 2 bases at J, with 7 bases in the middle. CDR3 length: 14 amino acids. CDR3 nucleotide sequence: TGTGCCAGCAGCTTAGTACACAACACAGATACGCAGTATTTT. Its translation: CASSLVHNTDTQYF.

The CDR3 region is CASSKGPKRTNEKLFF. The CDR3 DNA follows: TGCGCCAGCAGTAAGGGCCCTAAGAGAACTAATGAAAAACTGTTTTTT. This sequence joins TRBV23-1 and TRBJ1-4; D is ambiguous. TRBV23-1 is given ORF status, its function remaining uncertain. The CDR3 runs to 16 residues. Trimming removed 5 bases at V and 1 base at J, with 14 bases between.

The chain couples TRBV15 to TRBJ2-5, with 8 nucleotides matching TRBD1. This CDR3 contains 15 residues. Germline trimming cut 5 bases from V and 2 bases from J; bases unmatched to any gene: 7. Germline assignment: CDR1 LNHNV and CDR2 YYDKDF (reference sequence). The CDR3 bases are TGTGCCACCAGCGCACAGGACAGGGCACAAGAGACCCAGTACTTC. Protein: CATSAQDRAQETQYF.

The gene calls are TRBV6-6 and TRBJ2-5, with 8 bases matching TRBD2. Germline CDR1 is MNHNY and CDR2 is SVGAGI (reference sequence). The CDR3 has 14 residues. V trimming: 7 bases; J trimming: 0 bases; junction bases outside the gene matches: 4. CDR3 sequence (DNA): TGTGCCAGCAAATTACTAGCGGACCAAGAGACCCAGTACTTC. Its protein is CASKLLADQETQYF.

This rearrangement joins TRBV29-1 to TRBJ2-5; perhaps TRBD2 as D (7 bases). Trimming removed 7 bases at V and 7 bases at J, with 16 bases between. The CDR3 loop spans 12 amino acids. The germline V gene has CDR1 SQVTM and CDR2 ANQGSEA. The CDR3 sequence is CSGRGGDTTQYF. CDR3 in DNA: TGCAGCGGTCGTGGGGGGGACACGACCCAGTACTTC.

This clone was recorded once. The chain links TRBV11-3 to TRBJ2-2; no clear D. Trimming shortened V by 3 bases and J by 1 base, and 3 bases separated the two germline ends. CDR1 SGHNT and CDR2 YENEEA come from the germline V gene. The CDR3 contains 13 residues. The CDR3 nucleotides read TGTGCCAGCAGCTTGGAGAACACCGGGGAGCTGTTTTTT. Translating it yields CASSLENTGELFF.

This chain uses TRBV6-5 with TRBJ1-4; maybe TRBD1 (6 bases). The CDR3 is 15 residues long. The germline V gene encodes CDR1 MNHEY and CDR2 SVGAGI. Trimming removed 0 bases at V and 6 bases at J, with 11 bases between. CDR3: CASSYSQGRDEKLFF. CDR3 DNA: TGTGCCAGCAGTTACTCGCAGGGGAGAGATGAAAAACTGTTTTTT.

This clone showed up many times. The chain couples TRBV9 to TRBJ2-2; no clear D gene. Trimming pared 3 bases from V and 9 bases from J, leaving 12 bases between. The CDR3 contains 13 residues. Looked up from germline, CDR1 is SGDLS and CDR2 is YYNGEE. CDR3 residues: CASSGTANWELFF. CDR3 nucleotides: TGTGCCAGCAGCGGAACAGCCAACTGGGAGCTGTTTTTT.

V is TRBV7-9 and J is TRBJ1-1; the match to TRBD1 covers 7 bases. The length of the CDR3 is 12 residues. Germline CDR1 is SEHNR and CDR2 is FQNEAQ (reference sequence). V gave up 6 bases and J gave up 4 bases; unmatched junction bases: 2. CDR3: CASRGTATEAFF. DNA for the CDR3: TGTGCCAGCAGAGGGACAGCCACTGAAGCTTTCTTT. Together with reference TRBV7-9 and TRBJ1-1, the CDR3 gives the full variable domain: DTGVSQNPRHKITKRGQNVTFRCDPISEHNRLYWYRQTLGQGPEFLTYFQNEAQLEKSRLLSDRFSAERPKGSFSTLEIQRTEQGDSAMYLCASRGTATEAFFGQGTRLTVV.

Comments on this clone: A junction boundary mismatches the germline segment, possibly from a read error. The chain is built from TRBV4-1 and TRBJ1-4; weak D call: TRBD1 (6 bases). The CDR3 sequence is 15 residues long. Germline CDR1 reads MGHRA; CDR2 reads YSYEKL. Written as DNA, the CDR3 is TGCGCCAGCAGCCAACCCGGGACAACAAATGAAAAACTGTTTTTT. This gives the protein CASSQPGTTNEKLFF.

V gene TRBV6-1 combines with J gene TRBJ2-5, with D perhaps given as TRBD1 or TRBD2 (5 bases each). The length of the CDR3 is 15 residues. Trimming pared 4 bases from V and 2 bases from J, leaving 14 bases between. Germline loops: CDR1 MNHNS, CDR2 SASEGT. As DNA, the CDR3 is TGTGCCAGCAGTGTGGGGGAGACTCGACAAGAGACCCAGTACTTC. It translates to CASSVGETRQETQYF.

The chain carries TRBV11-2 and TRBJ2-5; 9 nucleotides line up with TRBD2. CDR3 length equals 17 residues. Germline lookup yields CDR1 SGHAT and CDR2 FQNNGV. V lost 5 bases, J lost 4 bases, and 14 bases stayed unmatched. CDR3 in amino acids: CASSRSGLAGRAETQYF. The CDR3, as DNA: TGTGCCAGCAGCCGTTCGGGGCTAGCGGGAAGAGCAGAGACCCAGTACTTC.

The chain uses TRBV10-1 and TRBJ2-1; D is perhaps TRBD2 (6 bases). Germline values: CDR1 WNHNN, CDR2 SYGVQD (reference sequence). The CDR3 sequence is 15 residues long. The V and J ends lost 1 base and 2 bases respectively, with 9 bases between them. The CDR3 nucleotides are TGCGCCAGCAGTGAGTATGCGGGACCCTACAATGAGCAGTTCTTC. Its translation is CASSEYAGPYNEQFF.

J is TRBJ2-7 and V is TRBV7-2; TRBD2 matches at 9 bases. The V gene's germline CDR1 is SGHTA and CDR2 FQGNSA. The CDR3 runs 14 residues. V gave up 3 bases and J gave up 4 bases; unmatched junction bases: 4. CDR3 sequence (DNA): TGTGCCAGCAGCTTTTCTAGCGGGGCTTACGAGCAGTACTTC. Amino acid sequence: CASSFSSGAYEQYF.

The genes are TRBV30 and TRBJ2-2, with 11 bases fitting TRBD2. This CDR3 is built from 17 residues. V lost 5 bases to trimming and J lost 5 bases; unmatched junction nucleotides: 13. In germline, CDR1 is GTSNPN, CDR2 SVGIG (reference sequence). CDR3 amino acids: CAWDRVRTSGSTGELFF. As DNA, the CDR3 is TGTGCCTGGGACAGGGTGAGAACTAGCGGGAGTACCGGGGAGCTGTTTTTT. Looking up the rest from reference TRBV30 and TRBJ2-2 gives the full variable domain: SQTIHQWPATLVQPVGSPLSLECTVEGTSNPNLYWYRQAAGRGLQLLFYSVGIGQISSEVPQNLSASRPQDRQFILSSKKLLLSDSGFYLCAWDRVRTSGSTGELFFGEGSRLTVL.

The chain employs TRBV12-5 and TRBJ2-7; TRBD2 matches at 8 bases. J gave up 5 bases and V 0 bases, and 6 bases lay outside the gene matches. The CDR3 has 15 residues. Germline CDR1 reads LGHNT; CDR2 reads FRNRAP. CDR3: CASGLVFSGTHEQYF. In nucleotides, the CDR3 is TGTGCTAGTGGTTTGGTGTTTAGCGGGACTCACGAGCAGTACTTC.